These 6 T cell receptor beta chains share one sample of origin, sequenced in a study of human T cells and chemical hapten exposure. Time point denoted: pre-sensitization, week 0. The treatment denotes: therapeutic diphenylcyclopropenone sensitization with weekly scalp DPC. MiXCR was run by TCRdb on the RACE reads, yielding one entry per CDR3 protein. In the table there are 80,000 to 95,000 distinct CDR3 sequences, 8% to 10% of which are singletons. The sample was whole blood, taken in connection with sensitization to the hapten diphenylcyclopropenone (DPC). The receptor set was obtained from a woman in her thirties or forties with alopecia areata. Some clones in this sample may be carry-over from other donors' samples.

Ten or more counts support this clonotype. The CDR3 loop reads CASSPRRTNDLYYGYTF. The CDR3 nucleotides read TGTGCCAGCTCACCACGGAGGACAAACGACCTCTACTATGGCTACACCTTC. The J gene is TRBJ1-2, the V gene TRBV18; tentative D call: TRBD1 (5 bases). This CDR3 spans 17 amino acids. Germline assignment: CDR1 KGHSH and CDR2 LQKENI. With 1 base removed from V and 3 bases from J, the gap between germline ends came to 18 bases. Using reference TRBV18 and TRBJ1-2 for the parts outside the CDR3, the full variable domain is NAGVMQNPRHLVRRRGQEARLRCSPMKGHSHVYWYRQLPEEGLKFMVYLQKENIIDESGMPKERFSAEFPKEGPSILRIQQVVRGDSAAYFCASSPRRTNDLYYGYTFGSGTRLTVV.

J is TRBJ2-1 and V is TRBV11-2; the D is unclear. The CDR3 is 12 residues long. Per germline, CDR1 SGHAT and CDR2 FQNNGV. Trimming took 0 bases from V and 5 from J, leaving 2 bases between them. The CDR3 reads CASSLENNEQFF. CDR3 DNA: TGTGCCAGCAGCTTAGAGAACAATGAGCAGTTCTTC.

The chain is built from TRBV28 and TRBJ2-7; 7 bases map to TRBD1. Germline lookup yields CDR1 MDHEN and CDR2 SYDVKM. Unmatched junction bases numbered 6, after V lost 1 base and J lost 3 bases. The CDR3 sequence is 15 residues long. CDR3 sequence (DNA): TGTGCCAGCAGTTTATTCACAGGGGACAACTACGAGCAGTACTTC. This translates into CASSLFTGDNYEQYF. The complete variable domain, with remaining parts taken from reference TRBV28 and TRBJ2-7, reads DVKVTQSSRYLVKRTGEKVFLECVQDMDHENMFWYRQDPGLGLRLIYFSYDVKMKEKGDIPEGYSVSREKKERFSLILESASTNQTSMYLCASSLFTGDNYEQYFGPGTRLTVT.

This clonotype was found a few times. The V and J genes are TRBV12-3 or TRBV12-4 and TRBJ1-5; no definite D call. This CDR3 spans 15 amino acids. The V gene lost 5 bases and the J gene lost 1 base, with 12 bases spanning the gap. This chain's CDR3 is CASSLRVTSNQPQHF. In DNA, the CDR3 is TGTGCCAGCAGTCTTCGTGTAACGAGCAATCAGCCCCAGCATTTT.

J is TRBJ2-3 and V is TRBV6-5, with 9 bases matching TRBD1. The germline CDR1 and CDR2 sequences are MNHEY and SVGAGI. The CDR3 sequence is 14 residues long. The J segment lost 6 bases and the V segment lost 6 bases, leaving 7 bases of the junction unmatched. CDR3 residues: CASRNRGLSDTQYF. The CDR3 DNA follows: TGTGCCAGCAGAAACAGGGGGCTGTCCGATACGCAGTATTTT.

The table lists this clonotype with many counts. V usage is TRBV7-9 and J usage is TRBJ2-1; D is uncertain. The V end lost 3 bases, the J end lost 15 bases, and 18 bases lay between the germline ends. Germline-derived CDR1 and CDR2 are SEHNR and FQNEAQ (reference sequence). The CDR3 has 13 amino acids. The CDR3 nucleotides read TGTGCCAGCAGCTTGACCGGAGCCCCAGACGCGTTCTTC. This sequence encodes CASSLTGAPDAFF.